This T cell receptor beta chain was sequenced for a study of control samples from healthy donors and cancer patients. V was cut by 5 bases and J by 5 bases, with 13 bases left in between. CDR1 and CDR2 from the germline V gene are MDHEN and SYDVKM. This CDR3 has 15 amino acids. Produced via immunoSEQ multiplex PCR; TCRdb's table is partial and in-frame only. This sample has 100,000 to 150,000 clones, with around 90% found just once. This TCR came from a man in his late teens or twenties in good health. This rearrangement joins TRBV28 to TRBJ1-6; no firm D call. Sample: blood. DNA of the CDR3: TGTGCCAGCAGTCCCCTAGGGAATAATAATTCACCCCTCCACTTT. This codes for CASSPLGNNNSPLHF.